These 14 T cell receptor beta chains share one sample of origin, sequenced in a study of T-cell memory formation after mild COVID-19. TCRdb processed the 5' RACE reads anew with MiXCR; each CDR3 protein has one entry. The sample carries some 250,000 distinct CDR3 sequences, around a tenth recorded once. The specimen was PBMCs or a T cell subset sorted from them (not recorded which). Receptor source: a man younger than 35 who had mild COVID-19 (a few samples of this study predate the infection). Cell type and time point are not known.

The chain recombines TRBV2 with TRBJ2-3; TRBD1 might be the D (6 bases). The CDR3 is 14 residues long. Trimming took 8 bases from V and 1 from J, leaving 13 bases between them. Germline CDR1 and CDR2: SNHLY and FYNNEI. The CDR3 bases are TGTGCCAGCGGATACAGGGTCGGCACAGATACGCAGTATTTT. Translated: CASGYRVGTDTQYF.

V is TRBV27 and J is TRBJ1-4, with 7 bases that match TRBD1. The trim removed 7 bases at V and 3 bases at J, leaving 5 bases unmatched. This CDR3 has 14 residues. Germline CDR1 reads MNHEY; CDR2 reads SMNVEV (reference sequence). The CDR3 loop reads CASTPGTANEKLFF. CDR3 bases: TGTGCCAGCACTCCGGGGACAGCTAATGAAAAACTGTTTTTT.

This chain links TRBV5-1 with TRBJ2-1; TRBD2 might be the D (6 bases). This CDR3 is built from 14 residues. The V gene's germline CDR1 is SGHRS and CDR2 YFSETQ. V lost 7 bases and J 6 bases, leaving 17 bases between the germline ends. The CDR3 DNA is TGCGCCAGCTCTACCGCCGGGACTCGCAATGAGCAGTTCTTC. It encodes CASSTAGTRNEQFF.

This chain connects TRBV7-6 to TRBJ2-3; 9 positions match TRBD1. CDR1 and CDR2 from the germline V gene are SGHVS and FNYEAQ. V dropped 6 bases and J dropped 3; count of bases not matched to a gene: 7. This CDR3 contains 15 residues. The CDR3: CASSPGTGMTDTQYF. CDR3 DNA sequence: TGTGCCAGCAGTCCCGGGACAGGGATGACAGATACGCAGTATTTT.

The chain carries TRBV11-2 and TRBJ1-4; D may be TRBD1 (5 bases). This CDR3 has 15 amino acids. V gave up 4 bases and J gave up 4 bases, with 13 bases separating them. Looked up from germline, CDR1 is SGHAT and CDR2 is FQNNGV. The CDR3 sequence is CASSSLRGGNEKLFF. CDR3 bases: TGTGCCAGCAGCTCACTAAGGGGTGGTAATGAAAAACTGTTTTTT.

The table lists this clonotype with a few counts. J is TRBJ2-1 and V is TRBV9; TRBD2 might be the D (7 bases). The CDR3 runs to 15 residues. V dropped 0 bases and J dropped 6 bases, with 13 bases sitting between them. Germline V CDR1 and CDR2: SGDLS, YYNGEE. CDR3 loop: CASSVAGGRSNEQFF. CDR3 bases: TGTGCCAGCAGCGTAGCGGGGGGCAGAAGCAATGAGCAGTTCTTC.

The chain has TRBV7-3 and TRBJ1-2, with 7 positions matching TRBD1. With 6 bases clipped from V and 4 bases from J, the junction kept 11 bases outside the gene matches. Germline V lookup: CDR1 SGHTA, CDR2 FQGTGA. The CDR3 has 15 amino acids. CDR3 amino acids: CASRDDRETLYGYTF. CDR3 DNA sequence: TGTGCCAGCAGGGACGACAGGGAGACCCTCTATGGCTACACCTTC.

CDR3 loop: CASSVELAGAHNEQFF. In DNA form, the CDR3 reads TGTGCCAGCAGCGTAGAACTAGCGGGGGCCCACAATGAGCAGTTCTTC. V is TRBV9 and J is TRBJ2-1; 11 bases match TRBD2. This CDR3 is 16 amino acids long. After removal of 0 bases from V and 5 bases from J, the junction contained 4 bases not matched to a gene. The V gene's germline CDR1 is SGDLS and CDR2 YYNGEE.

This clonotype has a handful of counts. The rearrangement joins TRBV5-1 to TRBJ2-5; D is possibly TRBD2 (5 bases). V lost 5 bases and J 2 bases, leaving 13 bases between the germline ends. Germline-derived CDR1 and CDR2 are SGHRS and YFSETQ. CDR3 length: 14 residues. The CDR3 loop reads CASRTNREQETQYF. CDR3 in DNA: TGCGCCAGCAGGACTAATAGGGAACAAGAGACCCAGTACTTC.

The CDR3 DNA is TGCGCCAGCAGCTTGTCCATGGTTCACCAAGAGACCCAGTACTTC. It specifies CASSLSMVHQETQYF. The V gene is TRBV5-1, the J gene TRBJ2-5; D is ambiguous. The CDR3 has 15 amino acids. V lost 1 base to trimming and J lost 0 bases, with 10 bases between them. In germline, CDR1 is SGHRS, CDR2 YFSETQ.

This clonotype occurred a few times. At one end, the junction sequence differs from germline, possibly due to a read error. The CDR3, as DNA: TGTGCCAGCAGCGTAGCCGCGAAAACCGGGGAGCTGTTTTTT. Its translation: CASSVAAKTGELFF. The chain employs TRBV9 and TRBJ2-2; D call uncertain. Germline CDR1 reads SGDLS; CDR2 reads YYNGEE. The length of the CDR3 is 14 residues.

This clonotype occurred many times. The rearrangement joins TRBV15 to TRBJ1-4, with D perhaps matching TRBD1 (6 bases). Trimming took off 4 bases at V and 2 bases at J, with 11 bases between the two ends. Germline V gives CDR1 LNHNV, CDR2 YYDKDF (reference sequence). The CDR3 loop spans 15 amino acids. The CDR3 is CATSTAGATNEKLFF. DNA of the CDR3: TGTGCCACCAGCACAGCAGGGGCTACTAATGAAAAACTGTTTTTT. Combining the CDR3 with reference TRBV15 and TRBJ1-4 gives the whole variable domain DAMVIQNPRYQVTQFGKPVTLSCSQTLNHNVMYWYQQKSSQAPKLLFHYYDKDFNNEADTPDNFQSRRPNTSFCFLDIRSPGLGDTAMYLCATSTAGATNEKLFFGSGTQLSVL.

This clonotype was recorded a few times. V gene TRBV20-1 combines with J gene TRBJ1-2; D not certain. V was clipped by 0 bases and J by 4 bases, with 15 bases between them. The CDR3 covers 15 residues. Germline assignment: CDR1 DFQATT and CDR2 SNEGSKA (reference sequence). This CDR3 reads CSARDREGLGYGYTF. The CDR3 DNA is TGCAGTGCTAGAGATCGGGAGGGCCTAGGCTATGGCTACACCTTC.

This clonotype was detected many times. This rearrangement joins TRBV5-4 to TRBJ1-1; the D gene is possibly TRBD1 (6 bases). The CDR3 is 15 amino acids. CDR1 is SGHNT, CDR2 YYREEE, per germline (reference sequence). Deletions cut 2 bases from V and 7 bases from J, with 18 bases between. The DNA for the CDR3 is TGTGCCAGCAGCTTTGAGATCGGGGGGCAGGGTGAAGCTTTCTTT. As protein: CASSFEIGGQGEAFF.